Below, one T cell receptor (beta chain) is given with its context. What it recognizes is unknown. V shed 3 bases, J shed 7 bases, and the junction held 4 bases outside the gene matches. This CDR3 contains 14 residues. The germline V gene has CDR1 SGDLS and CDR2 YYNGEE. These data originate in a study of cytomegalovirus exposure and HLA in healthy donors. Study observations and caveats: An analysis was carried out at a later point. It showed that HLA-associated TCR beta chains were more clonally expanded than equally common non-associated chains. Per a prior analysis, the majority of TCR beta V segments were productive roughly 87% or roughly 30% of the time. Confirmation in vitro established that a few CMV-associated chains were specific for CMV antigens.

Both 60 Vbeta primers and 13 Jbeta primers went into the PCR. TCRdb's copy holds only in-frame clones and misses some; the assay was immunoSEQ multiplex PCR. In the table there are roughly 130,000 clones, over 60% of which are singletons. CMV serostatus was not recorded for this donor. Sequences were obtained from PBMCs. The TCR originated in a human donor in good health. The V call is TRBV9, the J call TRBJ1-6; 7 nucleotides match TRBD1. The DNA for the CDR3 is TGTGCCAGCAGCGCCCGGGACAGCAATTCACCCCTCCACTTT. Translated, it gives CASSARDSNSPLHF.